The sequence of this TCR beta chain was determined in a study of shared clonotypes between healthy human individuals (dated by TCRdb to the early 2020s). A note on the overall study: The cohort included three men and a couple of women between 18 and 49 years of age. For each donor, CD4 naive and CD4 memory were each run on three plates, CD8 naive on two plates, and CD8 memory on one plate. To estimate repertoire size and how much clonotype sharing occurs between individuals, the study deeply sequenced the blood TCR repertoires of five healthy adults. Libraries were prepared and TCR repertoires were sequenced by different laboratories using diverse techniques, in order to increase sequencing depth and limit assay-specific biases. Per donor, leukapheresis produced somewhere between about 0.85 and 8.9 billion PBMCs.

As for this clone: No antigen is known for it. No base-level quality is on record; no much larger clone is a single base apart.

Donors were healthy HIV-negative adults with no recently reported acute infections or vaccinations. Every donor was a Caucasian adult residing in Nashville, Tennessee, USA. CD4+ T cells were enriched by magnetic negative selection; naive cells were then positively selected on CD45RA, and the negative fraction formed the memory subset. Blood was collected by leukapheresis, and PBMCs were isolated by Ficoll-Histopaque density gradient centrifugation and then cryopreserved in liquid nitrogen vapor phase. Analytical flow cytometry was used to check the purity and quantity of every magnetically sorted T cell population. Genomic DNA was isolated from every sorted fraction and measured by UV absorbance on a Nanodrop 2000c. Beyond this particular receptor, the publication reports: Estimated clonotype richness was generally larger for naive than for memory subsets. Sharing across a handful of donors was observed for 4.5% to 6.5% of naive CD4, over 3% of naive CD8, 2% to 2.5% of memory CD4, and about 0.39% of memory CD8 clonotypes. Incomplete sequencing was indicated by rarefaction of sorted-subset datasets, despite the large sequencing depth. The small number of donors limited the genetic and exposure-history diversity represented. Sampling was restricted to blood, and TCR repertoires in tissues likely differ from the TCR repertoires found in blood. Compared with non-shared clonotypes, clonotypes shared by all four sorted-subset donors had higher generation probabilities. Pairwise subsampling led to the expectation that sequencing depth would affect the degree of clonotype sharing among donors.

Measured from the cysteine to the phenylalanine, the CDR3 is 13 residues long. Only the CDR3 part of the read is kept: 39 bases, read in frame from the first base. Per the germline V gene, KGHSH is the CDR1 and LQKENI is the CDR2. The trim is 2 bases for V and 7 bases for J, with a gap of 8 bases between the germline ends. TCR CDR3 regions were amplified from genomic DNA by multiplex PCR using the deep immunoSEQ assay. Extracted genomic DNA from each cell subset was spread evenly across all wells of several immunoSEQ 96-well plates, with each plate serving as a replicate. For sorted subsets, approximately 190 ng of genomic DNA, equivalent to around 30,000 T cell genomes, went into each replicate PCR. Purified libraries were quantified with a Qubit 3.0 fluorometer, sized on a Bioanalyzer 2100, and re-quantified with the KAPA Library Quantification kit. Every immunoSEQ 96-well plate was sequenced on a dedicated single-read 150-cycle Illumina NextSeq 550 flow cell. Turning to the authors' computational methods: Because the immunoSEQ output held only junctional sequences and lacked quality scores, the filtering could not match the filtering applied to full-length reads. Sequences were annotated with PyIR, a Python wrapper for IgBLAST v1.9, using IMGT germline references to assign V/J genes and CDR3. Reads were removed for weak V/J assignments (E-value above 1e-6), missing CDR3, stop codons, out-of-frame junctions, or ambiguous translated residues. V3J clonotypes were defined by identical inferred V gene, J gene, and CDR3 amino acid sequence. To compute the percentage overlap between repertoires, the number of shared unique clonotypes was divided by the size of the smaller repertoire. Richness of each repertoire was evaluated using RTK rarefaction, the Chao1 estimator, and Recon v2.1 estimates of unobserved clonotypes. Generation probabilities for all TCRbeta clonotypes obtained by the gDNA method from a handful of donors were computed using OLGA. What TCRdb holds here is the immuneACCESS table cut down to in-frame rearrangements. Part of the clones is not present; checked against another copy, under half of the missing clones reflect an unresolved V gene, and the others are unexplained. V and J calls and clone size are copied from that table; D and trimming were computed from the DNA. Recorded for this sample are about 2.4 million clones; 85% to 95% of them occurred a single time. About 0.13% of the sample is in the top ten clones.

The sample taken for sequencing was naive CD4+ T cells sorted from blood. The label giving this sample's cell subset or site can be read as: CD45RA+ positively selected. The chain was built from TRBV18 and TRBJ1-4, with the D segment identity uncertain. The TCR sequence derives from a man between 18 and 29 years old in good health. CDR3 reads: CASSPGVLEKLFF. Read as DNA, the sequence is TGTGCCAGCTCACCAGGGGTTCTTGAAAAACTGTTTTTT.